These T cell receptor beta chains were read from a single sample in a study of blood T cells in healthy people across ages. MiXCR, run by TCRdb on the 5' RACE reads, gives a single entry per CDR3 protein. The data hold approximately 1.5 million distinct CDR3 sequences, with approximately 39% observed a single time. Material for sequencing was blood. These receptors were obtained from a woman between 18 and 29 years old in good health. The CDR3 runs from the conserved cysteine through the conserved F or W. Fields, in order: V gene, D gene, clone size, J gene, CDR3 DNA, CDR3 protein. D genes are given only for firm matches. Clone size is stated in some rows and not others, as once, few, many or a class when expanded.

V: TRBV6-5
D: TRBD1
size: few
J: TRBJ2-1
DNA: TGTGCCAGCAGTTACTCGGGACAGGGGAGCGCCTACAATGAGCAGTTCTTC
CDR3: CASSYSGQGSAYNEQFF

V: TRBV4-3
D: TRBD2
size: NA
J: TRBJ2-5
DNA: TGCGCCAGCAGCCAAGGACTAGCGGGGTCAGGGTTTCAAGAGACCCAGTACTTC
CDR3: CASSQGLAGSGFQETQYF

V: TRBV6-6
D: TRBD1
size: NA
J: TRBJ1-5
DNA: TGTGCCAGCAGTGCACCGGGACAGACTACGAGCCCGCATTTT
CDR3: CASSAPGQTTSPHF

V: TRBV2
D: NA
size: NA
J: TRBJ2-1
DNA: TGTGCCAGCAGTACCGGGGCCAGCTCCTACAATGAGCAGTTCTTC
CDR3: CASSTGASSYNEQFF

V: TRBV5-6
D: NA
size: few
J: TRBJ2-3
DNA: TGTGCCAGCAGCCCAACGGAACTTTATACGCAGTATTTT
CDR3: CASSPTELYTQYF

V: TRBV10-3
D: TRBD1
size: NA
J: TRBJ2-1
DNA: TGTGCCATCAGTGAGGACGGGACAGGGGGTCGTGAGCAGTTCTTC
CDR3: CAISEDGTGGREQFF

V: TRBV29-1
D: TRBD1
size: NA
J: TRBJ2-7
DNA: TGCAGCGTTAGACAGGGGCCCGAGCAGTACTTC
CDR3: CSVRQGPEQYF

V: TRBV7-8
D: NA
size: NA
J: TRBJ2-4
DNA: TGTGCCAGCAGCTTAGGACCGGGACAACACGTAGCCAAAAACATTCAGTACTTC
CDR3: CASSLGPGQHVAKNIQYF

V: TRBV2
D: NA
size: few
J: TRBJ1-5
DNA: TGTGCCAGCAGTCCCGGTCGTCCTAGCAATCAGCCCCAGCATTTT
CDR3: CASSPGRPSNQPQHF

V: TRBV5-1
D: NA
size: few
J: TRBJ2-6
DNA: TGCGCCAGCAGCTTAGACGTGGACTTCTCTGGGGCCAACGTCCTGACTTTC
CDR3: CASSLDVDFSGANVLTF

V: TRBV5-1
D: NA
size: NA
J: TRBJ1-2
DNA: TGCGCCGGCAGCACCGTTGGGACAAATTATAATGGCTACACCTTC
CDR3: CAGSTVGTNYNGYTF

V: TRBV24-1
D: NA
size: NA
J: TRBJ1-1
DNA: TGTGCCACCAGTGATTTTTGGGGCACTGAAGCTTTCTTT
CDR3: CATSDFWGTEAFF

V: TRBV11-1
D: NA
size: NA
J: TRBJ2-7
DNA: TGTGCCAGCAGCCCAAGGATCAACTACGAGCAGTACTTC
CDR3: CASSPRINYEQYF

V: TRBV20-1
D: TRBD2
size: NA
J: TRBJ2-5
DNA: TGCAGTGCTGGGGTCGGGGGGGTGCGGGAGACCCAGTACTTC
CDR3: CSAGVGGVRETQYF

V: TRBV28
D: NA
size: few
J: TRBJ1-2
DNA: TGTGCCTCCCGGAGGGGGGGAAGGAACTATGGCTACACCTTC
CDR3: CASRRGGRNYGYTF

V: TRBV4-1
D: TRBD1
size: few
J: TRBJ1-1
DNA: TGCGCCAGCAGCTTACCGGGACAGGGGGCCACTGAAGCTTTCTTT
CDR3: CASSLPGQGATEAFF

V: TRBV28
D: NA
size: NA
J: TRBJ2-3
DNA: TGTGCCAGCAGTTTCCCCAGACGGGTTCCCACAGATACGCAGTATTTT
CDR3: CASSFPRRVPTDTQYF

V: TRBV5-1
D: NA
size: NA
J: TRBJ2-3
DNA: TGCGCCAGCAGGGTTACTAGCTGGGGGAGCACAGATACGCAGTATTTT
CDR3: CASRVTSWGSTDTQYF

V: TRBV20-1
D: NA
size: NA
J: TRBJ1-2
DNA: TGCAGTGCTAGTAGGAGGTCCGGTGGCTACACCTTC
CDR3: CSASRRSGGYTF

V: TRBV11-3
D: NA
size: many
J: TRBJ2-1
DNA: TGTGCCAGCAGCGAGCAGGGGAGCTCCTACAATGAGCAGTTCTTC
CDR3: CASSEQGSSYNEQFF

V: TRBV12-3/TRBV12-4
D: TRBD1
size: few
J: TRBJ2-5
DNA: TGTGCCAGCAGTTTAAGGAGACTGACAGGGATTCAAGAGACCCAGTACTTC
CDR3: CASSLRRLTGIQETQYF

V: TRBV7-2
D: NA
size: few
J: TRBJ2-3
DNA: TGTGCCAGCAGCTTAGCTATGGGGGCAGATACGCAGTATTTT
CDR3: CASSLAMGADTQYF

V: TRBV20-1
D: NA
size: few
J: TRBJ1-5
DNA: TGCAGTGCTCCCCGACAGAGAAATCAGCCCCAGCATTTT
CDR3: CSAPRQRNQPQHF

V: TRBV9
D: NA
size: NA
J: TRBJ2-5
DNA: TGTGCCAGCAGCGTAGGGGCAGCCCAAGAGACCCAGTACTTC
CDR3: CASSVGAAQETQYF

V: TRBV4-2
D: NA
size: NA
J: TRBJ2-2
DNA: TGTGCCAGCAGCCACGGGAGGAACACCGGGGAGCTGTTTTTT
CDR3: CASSHGRNTGELFF

V: TRBV30
D: NA
size: few
J: TRBJ1-1
DNA: TGTGCCTGGAGTGTCACGTTGAACACTGAAGCTTTCTTT
CDR3: CAWSVTLNTEAFF

V: TRBV19
D: NA
size: once
J: TRBJ2-3
DNA: TGTGCCAGTAGTATGTGGGGGGATACGCAGTATTTT
CDR3: CASSMWGDTQYF

V: TRBV29-1
D: NA
size: many
J: TRBJ2-5
DNA: TGCAGCGTTGTAGTAAGGGGAGAGACCCAGTACTTC
CDR3: CSVVVRGETQYF